Below, 23 T cell receptor beta chains from the same sample are listed, as sequenced in a study of blood T cell repertoires in COVID-19. Measured with immunoSEQ multiplex PCR; TCRdb has only the in-frame clones, and not every one. The sample yields approximately 190,000 clones, about 88% seen once. The sequenced material came from PBMCs or T cells enriched from blood (not recorded which). The receptors were sampled from a woman in her forties in a cohort exposed to, infected with or recovered from COVID-19 (not recorded which).

This clone was seen just once. This chain links TRBV5-4 with TRBJ2-1, with 9 positions matching TRBD2. The CDR3 has 15 amino acids. The V gene's germline CDR1 is SGHNT and CDR2 YYREEE (reference sequence). The junction had 6 bases not matched to a gene; V was cut back by 0 bases and J by 8 bases. The CDR3 DNA reads TGTGCCAGCAGCTTGGCTGGACTAGCGAGCGATGAGCAGTTCTTC. The encoded protein is CASSLAGLASDEQFF.

The chain links TRBV25-1 to TRBJ1-4; 7 nucleotides align to TRBD1. There are 16 residues in the CDR3. Losses at the gene ends were 3 bases for V and 5 bases for J; bases not matched to a gene: 9. CDR1 is MGHDK, CDR2 SYGVNS, per germline. The DNA of the CDR3 is TGTGCCAGCAGTGAGTCCCACAGGGGAGGAAATGAAAAACTGTTTTTT. It yields the protein CASSESHRGGNEKLFF. The full variable domain, rest sourced from reference TRBV25-1 and TRBJ1-4, is EADIYQTPRYLVIGTGKKITLECSQTMGHDKMYWYQQDPGMELHLIHYSYGVNSTEKGDLSSESTVSRIRTEHFPLTLESARPSHTSQYLCASSESHRGGNEKLFFGSGTQLSVL.

The chain links TRBV7-9 to TRBJ1-4; D is unclear. Germline CDR1 reads SEHNR; CDR2 reads FQNEAQ (reference sequence). There are 19 residues in the CDR3. The V end was cut by 2 bases, the J end by 0 bases, with 19 bases between. The DNA for the CDR3 is TGTGCCAGCAGCTTAATCATGGCAGAATTGATTCCAACTAATGAAAAACTGTTTTTT. Translating gives CASSLIMAELIPTNEKLFF.

The J gene is TRBJ1-5, the V gene TRBV30, with D uncertain. Trimming removed 0 bases at V and 14 bases at J, with 17 bases between. The CDR3 runs 13 residues. In germline, CDR1 is GTSNPN, CDR2 SVGIG (reference sequence). The CDR3 loop is CAWSVIGEDGEHF. The CDR3, as DNA: TGTGCCTGGAGTGTGATTGGGGAGGACGGGGAGCATTTT.

The CDR3 is CASSPLSIDRNTEAFF. The DNA for the CDR3 is TGCGCCAGCAGCCCCTTAAGCATCGACAGGAACACTGAAGCTTTCTTT. V is TRBV4-1 and J is TRBJ1-1, with a possible D match to TRBD1 (5 bases). Germline V CDR1 and CDR2: MGHRA, YSYEKL. This CDR3 spans 16 amino acids. V gave up 4 bases and J gave up 1 base, with 16 bases separating them.

In nucleotides, the CDR3 is TGCGCCAGCTTGGGACAGGGGTCCTCTGGAAACACCATATATTTT. Translated, it gives CASLGQGSSGNTIYF. The genes are TRBV4-1 and TRBJ1-3; 10 bases are shared with TRBD1. V shed 8 bases and J 0 bases; nucleotides not matched to a gene: 4. Germline lookup yields CDR1 MGHRA and CDR2 YSYEKL. The CDR3 is 15 residues long.

In this sample, this clone turned up once. The chain employs TRBV30 and TRBJ1-3; D ambiguous. V dropped 2 bases and J dropped 4 bases, with 9 bases sitting between them. CDR1 and CDR2 (germline): GTSNPN, SVGIG (reference sequence). The CDR3 has 13 residues. CDR3 loop: CAWSTLRGNTIYF. CDR3 DNA: TGTGCCTGGAGTACTTTGCGGGGAAACACCATATATTTT.

This sequence joins TRBV3-1 (or the pseudogene TRBV3-2) and TRBJ1-3; D is uncertain. V was shortened by 1 base and J by 2 bases, with 12 bases between the two germline ends. Germline CDR1 and CDR2: LGHDT and YNNKEL (reference sequence). This CDR3 region has 16 residues. The CDR3 bases are TGTGCCAGCAGCCAAGCGAGGCCCGGAGCTGGAAACACCATATATTTT. Amino acids: CASSQARPGAGNTIYF.

This clone came up a few times. The gene calls are TRBV7-9 and TRBJ1-2; 8 bases are shared with TRBD1. The germline gives CDR1 SEHNR, CDR2 FQNEAQ (reference sequence). The CDR3 consists of 15 residues. V lost 4 bases, J lost 5 bases, and 9 bases stayed unmatched. CDR3 in DNA: TGTGCCAGCAGCTCCGGACAGGGAGGATTATATGGCTACACCTTC. Amino acid sequence: CASSSGQGGLYGYTF.

This clone appeared once. The V call is TRBV28, the J call TRBJ2-7; D gene unclear. Germline V lookup: CDR1 MDHEN, CDR2 SYDVKM. The CDR3 has 14 amino acids. Trimming took off 5 bases at V and 2 bases at J, with 13 bases between the two ends. CDR3: CASSAPLEAYEQYF. The CDR3 coding sequence is TGTGCCAGCAGTGCACCCTTAGAGGCCTACGAGCAGTACTTC.

The chain employs TRBV10-3 and TRBJ2-5, with 7 positions matching TRBD2. Germline trimming cut 3 bases from V and 2 bases from J; bases unmatched to any gene: 3. The CDR3 length is 14 residues. Germline V lookup: CDR1 ENHRY, CDR2 SYGVKD. CDR3 protein: CAISDSSGQETQYF. CDR3 DNA sequence: TGTGCCATCAGTGACTCTAGCGGACAAGAGACCCAGTACTTC.

This clone was found a few times. The chain recombines TRBV11-2 with TRBJ2-7; no clear D. This CDR3 comprises 13 residues. Germline values: CDR1 SGHAT, CDR2 FQNNGV. Trimming cost V 1 base and J 3 bases, with 7 bases left between them. This CDR3 is CASSLGPNYEQYF. In nucleotides, the CDR3 is TGTGCCAGCAGCTTAGGTCCCAACTACGAGCAGTACTTC.

The J gene is TRBJ1-3, the V gene TRBV19; D remains ambiguous. The germline V and J ends were trimmed by 8 bases and 3 bases, with 17 bases remaining between them. The CDR3 loop spans 15 amino acids. Germline V gives CDR1 LNHDA, CDR2 SQIVND (reference sequence). The CDR3 DNA reads as TGTGCCAGTGACCGTGGACGGGGAGGTGGAAACACCATATATTTT. Encoded protein: CASDRGRGGGNTIYF.

The rearrangement links TRBV6-5 to TRBJ1-1; 9 bases are a match to TRBD1. There are 12 residues in the CDR3. Germline-derived CDR1 and CDR2 are MNHEY and SVGAGI. Trimming removed 7 bases from V and 8 bases from J; junction bases left unmatched: 5. CDR3 amino acids: CASNGDREEAFF. CDR3 bases: TGTGCCAGCAATGGGGACAGGGAAGAAGCTTTCTTT.

Only a few counts were recorded for this clone. This chain links TRBV6-1 with TRBJ1-2, with a tentative D call TRBD1 (5 bases). The germline V gene has CDR1 MNHNS and CDR2 SASEGT. The CDR3 runs 16 residues. Trimming left V 4 bases short and J 7 bases short, with 22 bases between. The CDR3 region has the DNA TGTGCCAGCAGTGCCTTGACAGTTCCCCGGGGGTCTGGCTACACCTTC. Its protein product is CASSALTVPRGSGYTF.

The J gene is TRBJ2-5, the V gene TRBV5-1, with 10 bases aligning to TRBD2. Germline lookup yields CDR1 SGHRS and CDR2 YFSETQ. The CDR3 spans 14 residues. The V segment lost 3 bases and the J segment 5 bases; nucleotides outside the gene matches: 4. The CDR3 nucleotides are TGCGCCAGCAGCTCGGGACTAGCGAGGGAGACCCAGTACTTC. It yields the protein CASSSGLARETQYF.

V and J are TRBV18 and TRBJ1-4; unclear D gene. The CDR3 spans 14 residues. Germline V gene data show CDR1 as KGHSH and CDR2 as LQKENI. Trimming stripped 2 bases from V and 5 bases from J, with 9 bases between. This chain's CDR3 is CASSPGRLNEKLFF. The CDR3 DNA reads TGTGCCAGCTCACCAGGGCGACTAAATGAAAAACTGTTTTTT.

This clone was detected only a few times. CDR3 region: CASSLDRGTSYGYTF. The CDR3 nucleotides are TGCGCCAGCAGCTTGGATCGGGGGACTTCCTATGGCTACACCTTC. The rearrangement links TRBV5-1 to TRBJ1-2; D might be TRBD1 (5 bases). This CDR3 is built from 15 residues. V lost 0 bases and J lost 4, with 13 bases in between. Germline V gene sequence: CDR1 SGHRS, CDR2 YFSETQ.

The chain couples TRBV2 to TRBJ2-1, with TRBD2 identical over 8 bases. Germline lookup yields CDR1 SNHLY and CDR2 FYNNEI. The V and J ends lost 4 bases and 3 bases, in that order; junction bases with no gene match: 11. The CDR3 runs 17 residues. The CDR3 region has the DNA TGTGCCAGCAGTGGACCCGGGGTAGCGGGGAACTACAATGAGCAGTTCTTC. Translation: CASSGPGVAGNYNEQFF.

This clone was seen a single time. The V gene is TRBV5-1, the J gene TRBJ2-3; 9 bases align to TRBD1. The trim removed 5 bases at V and 4 bases at J, leaving 5 bases unmatched. Germline lookup yields CDR1 SGHRS and CDR2 YFSETQ. The CDR3 is 14 residues long. CDR3 protein: CASRPGQGSDTQYF. CDR3 in DNA: TGCGCCAGCAGACCGGGACAGGGCTCAGATACGCAGTATTTT. The full variable domain, completed using reference TRBV5-1 and TRBJ2-3, is KAGVTQTPRYLIKTRGQQVTLSCSPISGHRSVSWYQQTPGQGLQFLFEYFSETQRNKGNFPGRFSGRQFSNSRSEMNVSTLELGDSALYLCASRPGQGSDTQYFGPGTRLTVL.

The rearrangement uses TRBV24-1 and TRBJ1-5; no firm D call. The CDR3 spans 14 residues. The germline gives CDR1 KGHDR, CDR2 SFDVKD. V was shortened by 2 bases and J by 4 bases, with 8 bases between the two germline ends. CDR3 protein: CATSDYGVNQPQHF. The DNA for the CDR3 is TGTGCCACCAGTGATTATGGAGTAAATCAGCCCCAGCATTTT.

This clone has just one count. The CDR3, as DNA: TGCAGTGCTAGGGCTTACTATGGCTACACCTTC. Translating gives CSARAYYGYTF. This rearrangement joins TRBV20-1 to TRBJ1-2; unclear D gene. The CDR3 has 11 residues. V was pared by 3 bases and J by 3 bases, with 5 bases between. In germline, CDR1 is DFQATT, CDR2 SNEGSKA (reference sequence).

This chain links TRBV5-1 with TRBJ2-3, with a weak D call TRBD2 (5 bases). This CDR3 is 14 amino acids long. Trimming pared 4 bases from V and 2 bases from J, leaving 11 bases between. Germline loops: CDR1 SGHRS, CDR2 YFSETQ. CDR3 DNA sequence: TGCGCCAGCAGCCCGAGCGGATACACAGATACGCAGTATTTT. Its protein is CASSPSGYTDTQYF.